The 22 T cell receptor beta chains below all came from one sample that was sequenced in a study of T cells after yellow fever vaccination. TCRdb independently ran MiXCR on the 5' RACE reads; one entry per CDR3 protein. The sample carries 50,000 to 75,000 distinct CDR3 sequences, approximately 7% recorded once. Sequenced material: CD8+ T cells sorted from PBMCs, taken on the day of the first yellow fever vaccination. The receptors come from a young man who received the YFV17D yellow fever vaccine.

This clonotype has a handful of counts. The rearrangement uses TRBV20-1 and TRBJ2-7; TRBD2 matches at 7 bases. V trimming: 0 bases; J trimming: 2 bases; junction bases outside the gene matches: 13. This CDR3 has 17 amino acids. The germline CDR1 and CDR2 sequences are DFQATT and SNEGSKA (reference sequence). Here the CDR3 DNA reads TGCAGTGCTAGAGACGTAAGGGGAGGGACCCCCCCCTACGAGCAGTACTTC. Translation gives CSARDVRGGTPPYEQYF.

Ten or more counts support this clonotype. The rearrangement uses TRBV29-1 and TRBJ2-5; 14 positions match TRBD2. The CDR3 is 14 amino acids. CDR1 and CDR2 (germline): SQVTM, ANQGSEA. V gave up 6 bases and J gave up 3 bases; unmatched junction bases: 3. The CDR3 DNA follows: TGCAGCGTGGGACTAGCGGGGGTTGAAGAGACCCAGTACTTC. It is translated as CSVGLAGVEETQYF.

In its sample, this clonotype was seen many times. The gene calls are TRBV7-8 and TRBJ2-3, with 9 bases identical to TRBD2. This CDR3 is 17 amino acids long. Germline-derived CDR1 and CDR2 are SGHVS and FQNEAQ. The J segment lost 2 bases and the V segment lost 0 bases, leaving 6 bases of the junction unmatched. The CDR3 sequence: CASSLATSGLTTDTQYF. Here the CDR3 DNA reads TGTGCCAGCAGCTTAGCGACTAGCGGCCTCACCACAGATACGCAGTATTTT.

This clonotype has only a few counts. The chain uses TRBV12-3 or TRBV12-4 and TRBJ1-5, with 11 bases aligning to TRBD1. The CDR3 runs 13 residues. The trim removed 8 bases at V and 9 bases at J, leaving 6 bases unmatched. The CDR3 reads CASGTGGSWPQHF. DNA for the CDR3: TGTGCCAGCGGGACAGGGGGATCATGGCCCCAGCATTTT.

This clonotype was seen more than once but under ten times. The chain is built from TRBV12-3 or TRBV12-4 and TRBJ1-2; D gene uncertain. The length of the CDR3 is 15 residues. Trimming removed 5 bases at V and 6 bases at J, with 19 bases between. The CDR3 here is CASSHPSAPWDGYTF. The CDR3 nucleotides are TGTGCCAGCAGTCATCCGTCTGCTCCGTGGGATGGCTACACCTTC.

About this clonotype: One end of the junction is discordant with germline, which a read error may explain. The chain combines TRBV5-1 with TRBJ1-2, with a tentative D call TRBD1 (5 bases). The CDR3 sequence is 13 residues long. From germline, CDR1 is SGHRS and CDR2 YFSETQ. The CDR3 DNA sequence: TGCGCCAGCAGCTTGGTGTCCGGGGACGGCTACTCCTTC. Protein: CASSLVSGDGYSF.

This clonotype showed up many times. V is TRBV27 and J is TRBJ2-1; D is unclear. This CDR3 spans 12 amino acids. In germline, CDR1 is MNHEY, CDR2 SMNVEV (reference sequence). Trimming took off 2 bases at V and 9 bases at J, with 8 bases between the two ends. The CDR3 here is CASSLGGVEQFF. CDR3 bases: TGTGCCAGCAGTTTAGGCGGCGTTGAGCAGTTCTTC.

In this sample, this clonotype turned up a few times. The chain employs TRBV9 and TRBJ1-2; D uncertain. Trimming took 0 bases from V and 2 from J, leaving 11 bases between them. Germline V gene sequence: CDR1 SGDLS, CDR2 YYNGEE. This CDR3 spans 15 amino acids. The CDR3: CASSVGGPVNYGYTF. In DNA, the CDR3 is TGTGCCAGCAGCGTAGGCGGGCCCGTGAACTATGGCTACACCTTC.

The chain links TRBV27 to TRBJ1-5, with D hard to call. Germline CDR1 MNHEY, CDR2 SMNVEV (reference sequence). The CDR3 has 13 residues. Trimming shortened V by 3 bases and J by 6 bases, and 9 bases separated the two germline ends. CDR3: CASSFRGSQPQHF. The CDR3 bases are TGTGCCAGCAGTTTTCGGGGAAGTCAGCCCCAGCATTTT.

This clonotype was recorded a few times. This sequence joins TRBV20-1 and TRBJ2-3, with a tentative D call TRBD2 (6 bases). CDR3 length equals 12 residues. V gave up 3 bases and J gave up 3 bases, with 7 bases separating them. Germline CDR1 DFQATT, CDR2 SNEGSKA (reference sequence). The CDR3 nucleotides are TGCAGTGCTAGGGGGACTACAGATACGCAGTATTTT. Its protein product is CSARGTTDTQYF.

This clonotype appeared many times. The chain employs TRBV4-1 and TRBJ2-2; D is uncertain. This CDR3 comprises 13 residues. Germline V gene sequence: CDR1 MGHRA, CDR2 YSYEKL. V was trimmed by 4 bases and J by 4 bases, leaving 7 bases between them. The CDR3, as DNA: TGCGCCAGCAGCCTGAGGCGCACCGGGGAGCTGTTTTTT. This sequence encodes CASSLRRTGELFF.

This clonotype has ten or more counts. The chain recombines TRBV6-2 or TRBV6-3 with TRBJ2-3, with D perhaps being TRBD1 or TRBD2 (5 bases each). CDR3 length: 13 residues. The V end was cut by 6 bases, the J end by 12 bases, with 19 bases between. The germline gives CDR1 MNHEY, CDR2 SVGEGT. CDR3 region: CASSYARGYKQYF. The CDR3 DNA sequence: TGTGCCAGCAGCTACGCCCGGGGCTATAAACAGTATTTT.

This clonotype was observed a few times. The chain employs TRBV7-9 and TRBJ1-5, with unresolved D. This CDR3 contains 14 residues. Germline V gene data show CDR1 as SEHNR and CDR2 as FQNEAQ (reference sequence). Trimming took 1 base from V and 6 from J, leaving 10 bases between them. The DNA of the CDR3 is TGTGCCAGCAGCTTAGGGATAGGTAGTCAGCCCCAGCATTTT. Its protein product is CASSLGIGSQPQHF.

This clonotype has at least ten counts. The chain couples TRBV13 to TRBJ2-7; D perhaps matches TRBD1 (5 bases). There are 14 residues in the CDR3. Between the trimmed V and J ends, which lost 5 bases and 0 bases, there was a span of 11 bases. The germline V gene encodes CDR1 PRHDT and CDR2 FYEKMQ (reference sequence). The DNA of the CDR3 is TGTGCCAGCAGCAAATGGGGCTTCTCCTACGAGCAGTACGTC. This translates into CASSKWGFSYEQYV.

This clonotype was detected only a few times. The J gene is TRBJ1-5, the V gene TRBV6-2 or TRBV6-3; weak D call: TRBD1 (6 bases). Germline V gene sequence: CDR1 MNHEY, CDR2 SVGEGT. Trimming shortened V by 4 bases and J by 4 bases, and 17 bases separated the two germline ends. The CDR3 runs to 16 residues. The CDR3: CASSFRTDSANQPQHF. CDR3 bases: TGTGCCAGCAGTTTCCGCACGGACAGCGCTAATCAGCCCCAGCATTTT.

The chain has TRBV7-2 and TRBJ2-7; D is possibly TRBD2 (7 bases). The germline V and J ends were trimmed by 1 base and 7 bases, with 14 bases remaining between them. CDR1 and CDR2 (germline): SGHTA, FQGNSA. The CDR3 contains 14 residues. CDR3 nucleotides: TGTGCCAGCAGCTTAGTGGGGGGGGCGAAGGAGCAGTACTTC. Protein sequence: CASSLVGGAKEQYF.

This clonotype was counted many times. The chain uses TRBV12-3 or TRBV12-4 and TRBJ2-7, with TRBD1 matching over 11 bases. Trimming took 4 bases from V and 3 from J; bases not matched to a gene: 2. This CDR3 has 14 amino acids. The CDR3: CASSSGTGGYEQYF. The DNA of the CDR3 is TGTGCCAGCAGTTCGGGGACAGGGGGCTACGAGCAGTACTTC.

This clonotype was seen at least ten times. The genes are TRBV5-6 and TRBJ2-7; a possible D gene is TRBD2 (6 bases). The germline V and J ends were trimmed by 3 bases and 6 bases, with 13 bases remaining between them. The CDR3 runs to 13 residues. From germline, CDR1 is SGHDT and CDR2 YYEEEE. In nucleotides, the CDR3 is TGTGCCAGCAGCTGGGGGACTCGGGGCGAGCAGTACTTC. Translated: CASSWGTRGEQYF.

This rearrangement joins TRBV6-6 to TRBJ2-5; no reliable D call. The CDR3 runs to 13 residues. V lost 10 bases and J lost 2, with 14 bases in between. The germline CDR1 and CDR2 sequences are MNHNY and SVGAGI (reference sequence). CDR3 amino acids: CATYQEVQETQYF. The CDR3 region has the DNA TGTGCCACCTATCAGGAAGTTCAAGAGACCCAGTACTTC.

This clonotype was recorded at least ten times. The J gene is TRBJ1-1, the V gene TRBV19, with 9 bases fitting TRBD1. The CDR3 length is 13 residues. V gave up 5 bases and J gave up 7 bases; unmatched junction bases: 5. Germline CDR1 reads LNHDA; CDR2 reads SQIVND (reference sequence). CDR3 bases: TGTGCCAGTAGTCTACAGGGGGCCGTTGAAGCTTTCTTT. Amino acids: CASSLQGAVEAFF.

This clonotype was found many times. CDR3 DNA: TGTGCCAGCAGCGTAGCGGGTAGCGGGGGGGCCGCAGATACGCAGTATTTT. It codes for CASSVAGSGGAADTQYF. The chain has TRBV9 and TRBJ2-3; 11 bases align to TRBD2. CDR3 length: 17 amino acids. Per germline, CDR1 SGDLS and CDR2 YYNGEE. Trimming cost V 0 bases and J 4 bases; bases outside gene matches: 7.

The chain recombines TRBV12-3 or TRBV12-4 with TRBJ2-3; maybe TRBD1 (6 bases). The CDR3 contains 15 residues. The V gene lost 6 bases and the J gene lost 0 bases, with 13 bases spanning the gap. CDR3 DNA: TGTGCCAGCAGCCCGGACAGTTTTAGCACAGATACGCAGTATTTT. Translation gives CASSPDSFSTDTQYF.